The T cell receptor (beta chain) under discussion was sequenced for a study of T-cell reconstitution after alpha-beta-depleted transplantation in children. This clonotype was counted only a few times. Unique molecular identifiers were incorporated during preparation of the TCRbeta library. TCRdb recomputed calls from the PCR reads with MiXCR, one row per CDR3 protein. In the table there are 450,000 to 600,000 distinct CDR3 sequences, about a sixth of which are singletons. V lost 7 bases and J lost 5; bases outside the gene matches: 12. Germline-derived CDR1 and CDR2 are LNHNV and YYDKDF (reference sequence). The length of the CDR3 is 15 residues.

Sequencing used PBMCs from the stem cell graft donor, obtained from the stem cell graft. The clonotype was recovered from a human donor who donated a stem cell graft to a child with acute lymphoblastic leukemia. The chain has TRBV15 and TRBJ2-5; 8 bases match TRBD2. The CDR3 DNA follows: TGTGCCACCAAACCCACTGGCGGGAGGCGGGAGACCCAGTACTTC. Its protein is CATKPTGGRRETQYF.